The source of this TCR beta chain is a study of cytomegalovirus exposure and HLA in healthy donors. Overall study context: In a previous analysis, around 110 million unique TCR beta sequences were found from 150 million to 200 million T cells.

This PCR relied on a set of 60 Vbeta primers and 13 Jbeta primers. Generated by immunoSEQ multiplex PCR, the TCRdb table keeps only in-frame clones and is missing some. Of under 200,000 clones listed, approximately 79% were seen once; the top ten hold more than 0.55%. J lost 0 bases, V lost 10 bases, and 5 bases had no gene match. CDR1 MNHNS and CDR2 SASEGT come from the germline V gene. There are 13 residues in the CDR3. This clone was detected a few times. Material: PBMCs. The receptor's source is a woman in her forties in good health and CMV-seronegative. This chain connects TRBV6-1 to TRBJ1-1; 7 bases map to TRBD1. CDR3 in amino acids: CATADRMNTEAFF. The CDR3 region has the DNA TGTGCCACAGCGGACAGGATGAACACTGAAGCTTTCTTT.